What follows are 20 T cell receptor beta chains derived from one specimen sequenced in a study of cytomegalovirus exposure and HLA in healthy donors. The study ran its PCR with 60 Vbeta and 13 Jbeta primers. Profiling relied on immunoSEQ multiplex PCR, and the TCRdb table lists in-frame clones only, not all of them. The table includes approximately 100,000 clones, less than 80% detected once. The sample was PBMCs. The source of these receptors is a man in his thirties or forties in good health and CMV-seropositive.

The chain is built from TRBV7-6 and TRBJ1-1, with D uncertain. Trimming left V 0 bases short and J 8 bases short, with 7 bases between. Germline V gene data show CDR1 as SGHVS and CDR2 as FNYEAQ. There are 12 residues in the CDR3. The CDR3 is CASSLAGGEAFF. The CDR3 nucleotides are TGTGCCAGCAGCTTAGCTGGAGGCGAAGCTTTCTTT.

The chain employs TRBV7-2 and TRBJ2-2, with D possibly being TRBD1 (6 bases). V was clipped by 5 bases and J by 5 bases, with 21 bases between them. CDR3 length: 17 residues. CDR1 SGHTA and CDR2 FQGNSA come from the germline V gene. The CDR3 DNA follows: TGTGCCAGCAGCGGGATTGGGACATCATTGAGGACCGGGGAGCTGTTTTTT. It encodes CASSGIGTSLRTGELFF.

The rearrangement links TRBV19 to TRBJ2-7, with TRBD1 identical over 8 bases. With V trimmed by 5 bases and J by 0 bases, 6 bases remained unmatched. CDR1 and CDR2 from the germline V gene are LNHDA and SQIVND (reference sequence). CDR3 size: 15 residues. CDR3: CASSVGQGLSYEQYF. DNA of the CDR3: TGTGCCAGTAGTGTTGGACAGGGACTCTCCTACGAGCAGTACTTC.

The genes are TRBV7-8 and TRBJ1-2, with D uncertain. V lost 6 bases, J lost 0 bases, and 8 bases lay in between. CDR3 length: 13 residues. From germline, CDR1 is SGHVS and CDR2 FQNEAQ. The CDR3 DNA follows: TGTGCCAGCAGTTCCAGGACTAACTATGGCTACACCTTC. Amino acids: CASSSRTNYGYTF.

The rearrangement joins TRBV6-1 to TRBJ1-2; perhaps TRBD1 as D (6 bases). The CDR3 has 15 residues. V lost 0 bases, J lost 0 bases, and 8 bases lay in between. Germline assignment: CDR1 MNHNS and CDR2 SASEGT. The CDR3 here is CASSEAGAANYGYTF. CDR3 coding DNA: TGTGCCAGCAGTGAAGCGGGGGCGGCTAACTATGGCTACACCTTC.

CDR3 amino acids: CASSELAGGLYNEQFF. In DNA form, the CDR3 reads TGTGCCAGCAGTGAGCTAGCGGGGGGGTTATACAATGAGCAGTTCTTC. V gene TRBV6-1 combines with J gene TRBJ2-1, with TRBD2 identical over 12 bases. Germline V gene sequence: CDR1 MNHNS, CDR2 SASEGT. This CDR3 contains 16 residues. The trim removed 3 bases at V and 4 bases at J, leaving 4 bases unmatched.

The rearrangement links TRBV6-5 to TRBJ1-5, with D hard to call. The V gene's germline CDR1 is MNHEY and CDR2 SVGAGI. The CDR3 length is 13 residues. Trimming shortened V by 5 bases and J by 7 bases, and 12 bases separated the two germline ends. CDR3 in DNA: TGTGCCAGCAGTCTAAAAAAGGAGCAGCCCCAGCATTTT. Translated: CASSLKKEQPQHF.

V usage is TRBV5-1 and J usage is TRBJ2-2; maybe TRBD1 (6 bases). Per germline, CDR1 SGHRS and CDR2 YFSETQ. The CDR3 extends over 17 amino acids. V dropped 0 bases and J dropped 7 bases, with 19 bases sitting between them. This chain's CDR3 is CASSLVQGRSHGGELFF. Here the CDR3 DNA reads TGCGCCAGCAGCTTGGTACAGGGAAGGAGCCACGGCGGGGAGCTGTTTTTT.

The CDR3 DNA reads TGTGCCAGCAGCTTGGCCGTGGGACAGGGCTACGAGCAGTACTTC. It codes for CASSLAVGQGYEQYF. The chain links TRBV5-4 to TRBJ2-7, with 9 bases lining up with TRBD1. This CDR3 region has 15 residues. The V segment lost 0 bases and the J segment 3 bases; nucleotides outside the gene matches: 4. Germline CDR1 SGHNT, CDR2 YYREEE (reference sequence).

This clone has just a few counts. This rearrangement joins TRBV7-9 to TRBJ1-6; D gene uncertain. Germline V CDR1 and CDR2: SEHNR, FQNEAQ (reference sequence). The CDR3 is 12 residues long. The V and J ends lost 5 bases and 6 bases respectively, with 5 bases between them. The CDR3 bases are TGTGCCAGCAGCCGAGTTAATTCACCCCTCCACTTT. Its protein is CASSRVNSPLHF.

The chain is built from TRBV6-5 and TRBJ1-2; no clear D gene. This CDR3 is built from 12 residues. From germline, CDR1 is MNHEY and CDR2 SVGAGI. The V end lost 0 bases, the J end lost 6 bases, and 5 bases lay between the germline ends. CDR3 sequence reads: CASSYSPDGYTF. The CDR3 region has the DNA TGTGCCAGCAGTTACTCTCCTGATGGCTACACCTTC.

This clone was picked up a small number of times. This rearrangement joins TRBV27 to TRBJ1-1; D gene uncertain. CDR1 and CDR2 from the germline V gene are MNHEY and SMNVEV (reference sequence). This CDR3 has 13 amino acids. The V and J ends lost 2 bases and 1 base respectively, with 5 bases between them. CDR3: CASSLMANTEAFF. The CDR3 DNA reads TGTGCCAGCAGTTTAATGGCGAACACTGAAGCTTTCTTT.

V is TRBV6-5 and J is TRBJ2-7; 10 positions match TRBD1. CDR1 and CDR2 from the germline V gene are MNHEY and SVGAGI. V trimming: 7 bases; J trimming: 2 bases; junction bases outside the gene matches: 5. CDR3 size: 14 residues. CDR3 in DNA: TGTGCCAGCAATTGGGACAGGGGAACCTACGAGCAGTACTTC. Translating it yields CASNWDRGTYEQYF.

The chain couples TRBV19 to TRBJ1-5; 8 positions match TRBD1. The junction had 6 bases not matched to a gene; V was cut back by 2 bases and J by 3 bases. The germline V gene encodes CDR1 LNHDA and CDR2 SQIVND (reference sequence). The CDR3 spans 16 residues. CDR3 nucleotide sequence: TGTGCCAGTAGTATACAGGGGGCCTTCCCCAATCAGCCCCAGCATTTT. The encoded protein is CASSIQGAFPNQPQHF.

The rearrangement joins TRBV4-2 to TRBJ1-6; D is possibly TRBD1 (6 bases). This CDR3 comprises 13 residues. CDR1 and CDR2 from the germline V gene are LGHNA and YNFKEQ. CDR3 protein: CASQGPFGSPLHF. CDR3 in DNA: TGTGCATCACAGGGTCCGTTCGGTTCACCCCTCCACTTT.

The rearrangement joins TRBV5-1 to TRBJ2-7, with 7 bases identical to TRBD1. This CDR3 contains 15 residues. The ends lost 3 bases at V and 5 bases at J; junction bases unmatched: 11. Looked up from germline, CDR1 is SGHRS and CDR2 is YFSETQ. The CDR3 sequence: CASSSGQAAWDEQYF. CDR3 coding DNA: TGCGCCAGCAGCTCAGGACAGGCGGCTTGGGACGAGCAGTACTTC.

This CDR3 reads CASSGNWDLSTDTQYF. For the CDR3, the DNA is TGTGCCAGCAGTGGAAATTGGGACTTAAGCACAGATACGCAGTATTTT. The genes are TRBV2 and TRBJ2-3, with a possible D match to TRBD2 (6 bases). The CDR3 totals 16 residues. Germline-derived CDR1 and CDR2 are SNHLY and FYNNEI. The V and J ends lost 4 bases and 0 bases respectively, with 14 bases between them.

V usage is TRBV18 and J usage is TRBJ2-2, with TRBD1 matching 9 bases. Trimming at V came to 6 bases and at J to 5 bases, leaving 4 bases not matched to a gene. This CDR3 has 14 residues. CDR1 KGHSH and CDR2 LQKENI come from the germline V gene. The CDR3, as DNA: TGTGCCAGCTCGTGGGACAGGGTGACCGGGGAGCTGTTTTTT. Encoded protein: CASSWDRVTGELFF.

CDR3 sequence reads: CASSQGGLMNTEAFF. CDR3 nucleotides: TGCGCCAGCAGCCAAGGAGGGTTAATGAACACTGAAGCTTTCTTT. This chain joins TRBV4-1 and TRBJ1-1; D unresolved. The CDR3 contains 15 residues. Germline V gives CDR1 MGHRA, CDR2 YSYEKL. V lost 1 base, J lost 0 bases, and 9 bases lay in between.

On this clone: Compared with germline, one end of the junction differs, possibly owing to a read error. V usage is TRBV5-1 and J usage is TRBJ2-7; 9 bases map to TRBD2. The length of the CDR3 is 14 residues. Germline loops: CDR1 SGHRS, CDR2 YFSETQ. The CDR3 region has the DNA TGCGCCAGCAGCCCCACTAGCGGGTCCTCCGAGCAGTACTTC. Its translation: CASSPTSGSSEQYF.